These T cell receptor beta chains were read from a single sample in a study of graft-versus-host responses after intestinal transplantation. Their antigens remain unidentified. Some clones are missing from TCRdb's copy, which holds only in-frame ones; the method was immunoSEQ multiplex PCR. The repertoire holds about 82,000 clones, with around 92% as singletons. The sequenced sample was unstimulated CD4+ T cells sorted from spleen or lymph node cells, obtained before intestinal transplant. The receptors here all came from a human donor who received an intestinal transplant. CDR3s include the opening cysteine and the closing phenylalanine or tryptophan. D genes are given only for firm matches. Rows may omit the clone size; those that give it use once, few, many or a size class.

j_gene: TRBJ2-7; abundance: -; d_gene: -; v_gene: TRBV11-3; CDR3nt: TGTGCCAGCAGCAGGATGGAAGGAGGGGCCAACGAGCAGTACTTC; CDR3aa: CASSRMEGGANEQYF
j_gene: TRBJ2-4; abundance: -; d_gene: TRBD2; v_gene: TRBV7-9; CDR3nt: TGTGCCAGCAGCTATAGCGGGGGGGGAATCAAAAACATTCAGTACTTC; CDR3aa: CASSYSGGGIKNIQYF
j_gene: TRBJ2-3; abundance: -; d_gene: TRBD1; v_gene: TRBV4-3; CDR3nt: TGCGCCAGCAGCCGGCAGGGGGAGAGCACAGATACGCAGTATTTT; CDR3aa: CASSRQGESTDTQYF
j_gene: TRBJ2-5; abundance: -; d_gene: -; v_gene: TRBV5-5; CDR3nt: TGTGCCAGCAGCTCCCGGTCGGGGTTCGGGGAGACCCAGTACTTC; CDR3aa: CASSSRSGFGETQYF
j_gene: TRBJ1-2; abundance: -; d_gene: TRBD1; v_gene: TRBV7-9; CDR3nt: TGTGCCAGCAGCTTACACTCCGGACAGGGCTTCAGCTATGGCTACACCTTC; CDR3aa: CASSLHSGQGFSYGYTF
j_gene: TRBJ1-1; abundance: -; d_gene: TRBD1; v_gene: TRBV10-1; CDR3nt: TGCGCCAGCAGTGAGTCGGTCATCGGACAGGGAGGCTCTGAAGCTTTCTTT; CDR3aa: CASSESVIGQGGSEAFF
j_gene: TRBJ1-4; abundance: -; d_gene: -; v_gene: TRBV7-9; CDR3nt: TGTGCCAGCAGCGTAAATGAAAAACTGTTTTTT; CDR3aa: CASSVNEKLFF
j_gene: TRBJ1-1; abundance: -; d_gene: -; v_gene: TRBV5-1; CDR3nt: TGCGCCAGCAGCCGCGGTCCCGAGTTGAACACTGAAGCTTTCTTT; CDR3aa: CASSRGPELNTEAFF
j_gene: TRBJ2-6; abundance: -; d_gene: -; v_gene: TRBV5-1; CDR3nt: TGCGCCAGCAGCTTGGCACGAGAATTACAGGGTCAAGCCCACTCTGGGGCCAACGTCCTGACTTTC; CDR3aa: CASSLARELQGQAHSGANVLTF
j_gene: TRBJ2-1; abundance: -; d_gene: TRBD2; v_gene: TRBV6-5; CDR3nt: TGTGCCAGCAGTTACTCCCTGACTAGCGGGGGGGCTGTCTTCTTC; CDR3aa: CASSYSLTSGGAVFF
j_gene: TRBJ2-1; abundance: -; d_gene: -; v_gene: TRBV30; CDR3nt: TGTGCCTGGAGTGAACGGCGCGGGGTTCTGGCGGAGCAGTTCTTC; CDR3aa: CAWSERRGVLAEQFF
j_gene: TRBJ1-2; abundance: -; d_gene: TRBD1; v_gene: TRBV6-5; CDR3nt: TGTGCCAGCAGTTACTCGACAGGGGGCTATGGCTACACCTTC; CDR3aa: CASSYSTGGYGYTF
j_gene: TRBJ2-7; abundance: few; d_gene: TRBD2; v_gene: TRBV6-6; CDR3nt: TGTGCCAGCAGGTTGGTAGCGGGCGAGCAGTACTTC; CDR3aa: CASRLVAGEQYF
j_gene: TRBJ2-7; abundance: -; d_gene: -; v_gene: TRBV11-3; CDR3nt: TGTGCCAGCAGCCCCGGGGGGCTAGACCCCTACGAGCAGTACTTC; CDR3aa: CASSPGGLDPYEQYF
j_gene: TRBJ1-5; abundance: -; d_gene: TRBD1; v_gene: TRBV12-5; CDR3nt: TGTGCTAGTGGTTTCTCCGGGACAGGGGTTTTTTATAGCAATCAGCCCCAGCATTTT; CDR3aa: CASGFSGTGVFYSNQPQHF
j_gene: TRBJ1-2; abundance: once; d_gene: -; v_gene: TRBV27; CDR3nt: TGTGCCAGCAGTCCCTTGGGGGGGGAGATGAAGTATGGCTACACCTTC; CDR3aa: CASSPLGGEMKYGYTF
j_gene: TRBJ2-1; abundance: -; d_gene: TRBD2; v_gene: TRBV10-3; CDR3nt: TGTGCCATCAGTGAGAACCGGGGGGGCGGCGATGAGCAGTTCTTC; CDR3aa: CAISENRGGGDEQFF
j_gene: TRBJ2-7; abundance: -; d_gene: TRBD1; v_gene: TRBV4-3; CDR3nt: TGCGCCAGCAGCCAAGATGACAGGGTCTCCGAGCAGTACTTC; CDR3aa: CASSQDDRVSEQYF
j_gene: TRBJ1-2; abundance: -; d_gene: TRBD1; v_gene: TRBV4-3; CDR3nt: TGCGCCAGCAGCCAAGCCCCAGGGTCAGGGGGTAAGGGCTACACCTTC; CDR3aa: CASSQAPGSGGKGYTF
j_gene: TRBJ1-2; abundance: -; d_gene: -; v_gene: TRBV4-3; CDR3nt: TGCGCCAGCAGCCTCGGACAGTTTAACTATGGCTACACCTTC; CDR3aa: CASSLGQFNYGYTF
j_gene: TRBJ1-6; abundance: -; d_gene: -; v_gene: TRBV7-2; CDR3nt: TGTGCCAGCAGCTTAGCGACGGGTGCTAGCTCACCCCTCCACTTT; CDR3aa: CASSLATGASSPLHF
j_gene: TRBJ2-3; abundance: -; d_gene: -; v_gene: TRBV7-9; CDR3nt: TGTGCCAGCAGTCCGGGAGGGGGCAGCACAGATACGCAGTATTTT; CDR3aa: CASSPGGGSTDTQYF
j_gene: TRBJ1-1; abundance: -; d_gene: -; v_gene: TRBV7-9; CDR3nt: TGTGCCAGCAGCCCGGGATATCGGACGCCTGAAGCTTTCTTT; CDR3aa: CASSPGYRTPEAFF
j_gene: TRBJ1-1; abundance: -; d_gene: TRBD1; v_gene: TRBV5-1; CDR3nt: TGCGCCAGCAGCTGGACAGGGGGGGGGACTGAAGCTTTCTTT; CDR3aa: CASSWTGGGTEAFF
j_gene: TRBJ1-2; abundance: -; d_gene: -; v_gene: TRBV11-2; CDR3nt: TGTGCCAGCAGCTTAACGGGGTTTGGCTACACCTTC; CDR3aa: CASSLTGFGYTF
j_gene: TRBJ2-7; abundance: -; d_gene: -; v_gene: TRBV6-5; CDR3nt: TGTGCCAGCAGTCCATACCGACTCTGGAGCTACGAGCAGTACTTC; CDR3aa: CASSPYRLWSYEQYF
j_gene: TRBJ1-2; abundance: -; d_gene: -; v_gene: TRBV6-6; CDR3nt: TGTGCCAGCAGCGCCTCCCTCACAGGCACCTTC; CDR3aa: CASSASLTGTF
j_gene: TRBJ1-5; abundance: -; d_gene: -; v_gene: TRBV4-3; CDR3nt: TGCGCCAGCAGCCAAGACCTACGCAATCAGCCCCAGCATTTT; CDR3aa: CASSQDLRNQPQHF
j_gene: TRBJ2-7; abundance: -; d_gene: TRBD1; v_gene: TRBV7-9; CDR3nt: TGTGCCAGCAGCATAGGCCTACAGGGGGCAAGGTCCTACGAGCAGTACTTC; CDR3aa: CASSIGLQGARSYEQYF
j_gene: TRBJ1-2; abundance: -; d_gene: -; v_gene: TRBV5-5; CDR3nt: TGTGCCAGCAGCTTGTTGGGGCAGGGCTATGGCTACACCTTC; CDR3aa: CASSLLGQGYGYTF
j_gene: TRBJ2-7; abundance: -; d_gene: TRBD2; v_gene: TRBV19; CDR3nt: TGTGCCAGCTCCGATGGGCGGGGGGGGTCCTACGAGCAGTACTTC; CDR3aa: CASSDGRGGSYEQYF
j_gene: TRBJ2-7; abundance: -; d_gene: -; v_gene: TRBV21-1; CDR3nt: TGTGCCAGCAGAACGCGGGCGGGGCAGTACTTC; CDR3aa: CASRTRAGQYF
j_gene: TRBJ2-3; abundance: -; d_gene: -; v_gene: TRBV5-5; CDR3nt: TGTGCCAGCAGCCTCCGGGACATCACAGATACGCAGTATTTT; CDR3aa: CASSLRDITDTQYF
j_gene: TRBJ1-1; abundance: -; d_gene: TRBD1; v_gene: TRBV11-3; CDR3nt: TGTGCCAGCAGAAGCGGACAGGGGGCGGCGAACACTGAAGCTTTCTTT; CDR3aa: CASRSGQGAANTEAFF
j_gene: TRBJ1-3; abundance: -; d_gene: -; v_gene: TRBV4-3; CDR3nt: TGCGCCAGCAGCCAAGTACAGGGCTCTGGAAACACCATATATTTT; CDR3aa: CASSQVQGSGNTIYF
j_gene: TRBJ1-3; abundance: once; d_gene: TRBD1; v_gene: TRBV6-5; CDR3nt: TGTGCCAGCAGTTACTCGACAGGGGCTGGAAACACCATATATTTT; CDR3aa: CASSYSTGAGNTIYF
j_gene: TRBJ1-3; abundance: -; d_gene: TRBD1; v_gene: TRBV5-5; CDR3nt: TGTGCCAGCAGCTTGACAGGGGGCACTGGAAACACCATATATTTT; CDR3aa: CASSLTGGTGNTIYF
j_gene: TRBJ2-3; abundance: once; d_gene: TRBD1; v_gene: TRBV5-1; CDR3nt: TGCGCCAGCAGCCCGAACCGACAGGGGGTAGGCGATACGCAGTATTTT; CDR3aa: CASSPNRQGVGDTQYF
j_gene: TRBJ2-7; abundance: -; d_gene: -; v_gene: TRBV6-5; CDR3nt: TGTGCCAGCAGTTCACAAGGAGGGGCCTACGAGCAGTACTTC; CDR3aa: CASSSQGGAYEQYF
j_gene: TRBJ2-5; abundance: -; d_gene: -; v_gene: TRBV5-1; CDR3nt: TGCGCCAGCAGCTTGACGGGGAACCACCAAGAGACCCAGTACTTC; CDR3aa: CASSLTGNHQETQYF
j_gene: TRBJ1-5; abundance: -; d_gene: -; v_gene: TRBV7-2; CDR3nt: TGTGCCAGCAGCTTAGGATGGGGCTACGATCAGCCCCAGCATTTT; CDR3aa: CASSLGWGYDQPQHF
j_gene: TRBJ2-5; abundance: -; d_gene: TRBD2; v_gene: TRBV2; CDR3nt: TGTGCCAGCAGGGGCGGGGGGGTAGAGACCCAGTACTTC; CDR3aa: CASRGGGVETQYF
j_gene: TRBJ2-3; abundance: -; d_gene: -; v_gene: TRBV4-1; CDR3nt: TGCGCCAGCAGCCGGGACTGGACTAGCACAGATACGCAGTATTTT; CDR3aa: CASSRDWTSTDTQYF
j_gene: TRBJ2-7; abundance: -; d_gene: TRBD1; v_gene: TRBV27; CDR3nt: TGTGCCAGCAGTTTCACGGGACAGACCTACGAGCAGTACTTC; CDR3aa: CASSFTGQTYEQYF
j_gene: TRBJ1-5; abundance: -; d_gene: -; v_gene: TRBV30; CDR3nt: TGTGCCTGGAGTCGAGGGTCCCGTAATCAGCCCCAGCATTTT; CDR3aa: CAWSRGSRNQPQHF
j_gene: TRBJ1-1; abundance: -; d_gene: TRBD1; v_gene: TRBV2; CDR3nt: TGTGCCGGCATTCTCAAAAGTACAGGGGGAATATGGAACACTGAAGCTTTCTTT; CDR3aa: CAGILKSTGGIWNTEAFF
j_gene: TRBJ2-1; abundance: -; d_gene: TRBD1; v_gene: TRBV19; CDR3nt: TGTGCCAGTAGCAAAACCGGGACAGGGGGTTACAATGAGCAGTTCTTC; CDR3aa: CASSKTGTGGYNEQFF
j_gene: TRBJ1-2; abundance: -; d_gene: TRBD1; v_gene: TRBV5-1; CDR3nt: TGCGCCAGCAGCAATTTACCGGGACAGGACTATGGCTACACCTTC; CDR3aa: CASSNLPGQDYGYTF